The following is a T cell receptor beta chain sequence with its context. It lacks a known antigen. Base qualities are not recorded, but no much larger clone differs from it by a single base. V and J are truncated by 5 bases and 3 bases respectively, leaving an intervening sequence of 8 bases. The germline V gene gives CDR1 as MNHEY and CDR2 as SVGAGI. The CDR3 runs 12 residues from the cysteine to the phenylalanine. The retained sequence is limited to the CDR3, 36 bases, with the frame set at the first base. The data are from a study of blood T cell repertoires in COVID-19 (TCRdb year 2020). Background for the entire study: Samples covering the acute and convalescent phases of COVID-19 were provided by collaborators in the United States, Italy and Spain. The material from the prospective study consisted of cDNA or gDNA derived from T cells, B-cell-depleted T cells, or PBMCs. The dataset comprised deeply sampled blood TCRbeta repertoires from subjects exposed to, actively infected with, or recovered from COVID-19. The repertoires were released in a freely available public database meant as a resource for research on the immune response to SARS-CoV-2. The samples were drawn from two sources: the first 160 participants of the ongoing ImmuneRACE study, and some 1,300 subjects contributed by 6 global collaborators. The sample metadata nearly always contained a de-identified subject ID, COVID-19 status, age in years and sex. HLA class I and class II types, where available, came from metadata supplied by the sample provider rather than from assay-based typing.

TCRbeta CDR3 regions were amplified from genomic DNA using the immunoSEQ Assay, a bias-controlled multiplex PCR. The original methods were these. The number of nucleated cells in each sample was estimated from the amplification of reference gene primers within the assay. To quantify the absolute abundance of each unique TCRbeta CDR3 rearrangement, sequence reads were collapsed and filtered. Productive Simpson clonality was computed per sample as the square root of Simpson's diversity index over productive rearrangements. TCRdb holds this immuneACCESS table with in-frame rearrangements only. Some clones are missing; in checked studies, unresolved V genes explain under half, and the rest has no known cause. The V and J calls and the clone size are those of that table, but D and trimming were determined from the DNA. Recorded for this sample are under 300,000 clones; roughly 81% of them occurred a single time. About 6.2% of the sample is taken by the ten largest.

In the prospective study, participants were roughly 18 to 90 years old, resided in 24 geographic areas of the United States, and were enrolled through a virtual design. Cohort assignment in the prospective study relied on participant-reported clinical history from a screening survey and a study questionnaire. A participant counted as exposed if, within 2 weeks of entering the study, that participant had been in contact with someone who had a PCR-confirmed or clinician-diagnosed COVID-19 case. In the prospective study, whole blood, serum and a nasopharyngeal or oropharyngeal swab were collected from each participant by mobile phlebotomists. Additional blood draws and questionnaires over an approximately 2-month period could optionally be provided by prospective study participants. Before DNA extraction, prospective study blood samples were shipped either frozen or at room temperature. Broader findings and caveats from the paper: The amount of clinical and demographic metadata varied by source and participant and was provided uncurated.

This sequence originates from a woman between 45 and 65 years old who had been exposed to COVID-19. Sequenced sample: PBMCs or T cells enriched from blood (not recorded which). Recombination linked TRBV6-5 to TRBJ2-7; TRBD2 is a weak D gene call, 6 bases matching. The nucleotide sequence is TGTGCCAGCAGTACTAGCAACTACGAGCAGTACTTC. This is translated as CASSTSNYEQYF.